This TCR beta chain was captured in a study of T-cell reconstitution after alpha-beta-depleted transplantation in children. The table lists this clonotype with a few counts. Molecular barcoding with unique molecular identifiers was used for the TCRbeta library. Each CDR3 protein gets one entry after TCRdb re-called the PCR reads with MiXCR. The sample has around 93,000 distinct CDR3 sequences, roughly 7.7% seen once. V shed 8 bases, J shed 4 bases, and the junction held 18 bases outside the gene matches. Germline V gene data show CDR1 as SGHRS and CDR2 as YFSETQ. The CDR3 contains 18 residues. V and J are TRBV5-1 and TRBJ2-3, with TRBD2 matching 11 bases. Here the sequenced sample was PBMCs from the stem cell graft donor, taken from the stem cell graft. The origin of this receptor is a human donor who donated a stem cell graft to a child with congenital amegakaryocytic thrombocytopenia. In DNA form, the CDR3 reads TGCGCCAGATCAACCTCGCCAGGGCTAGCGGGAGGCCCAGATACGCAGTATTTT. Protein product: CARSTSPGLAGGPDTQYF.